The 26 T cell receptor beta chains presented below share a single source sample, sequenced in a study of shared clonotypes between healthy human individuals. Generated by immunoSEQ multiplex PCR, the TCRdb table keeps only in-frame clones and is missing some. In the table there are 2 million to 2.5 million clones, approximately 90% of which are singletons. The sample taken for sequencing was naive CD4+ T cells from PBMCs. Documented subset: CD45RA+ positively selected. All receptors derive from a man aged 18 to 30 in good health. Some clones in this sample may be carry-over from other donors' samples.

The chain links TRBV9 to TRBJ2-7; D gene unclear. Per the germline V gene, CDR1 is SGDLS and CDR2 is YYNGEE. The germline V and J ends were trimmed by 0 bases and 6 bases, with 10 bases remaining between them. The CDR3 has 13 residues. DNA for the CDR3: TGTGCCAGCAGCGTAGTAGGAGTCAGCGAGCAGTACTTC. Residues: CASSVVGVSEQYF.

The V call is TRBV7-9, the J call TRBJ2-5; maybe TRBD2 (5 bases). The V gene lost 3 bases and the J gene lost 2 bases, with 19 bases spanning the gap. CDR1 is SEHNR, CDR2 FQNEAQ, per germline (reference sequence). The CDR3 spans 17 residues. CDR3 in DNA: TGTGCCAGCAGCTTGTCCGCCTTAACCCGGGGACAAGAGACCCAGTACTTC. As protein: CASSLSALTRGQETQYF. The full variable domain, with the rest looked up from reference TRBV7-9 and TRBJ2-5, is DTGVSQNPRHKITKRGQNVTFRCDPISEHNRLYWYRQTLGQGPEFLTYFQNEAQLEKSRLLSDRFSAERPKGSFSTLEIQRTEQGDSAMYLCASSLSALTRGQETQYFGPGTRLLVL.

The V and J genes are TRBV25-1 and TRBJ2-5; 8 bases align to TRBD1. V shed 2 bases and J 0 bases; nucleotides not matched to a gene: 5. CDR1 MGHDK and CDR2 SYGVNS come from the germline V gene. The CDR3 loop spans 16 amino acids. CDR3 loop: CASSERGTGYQETQYF. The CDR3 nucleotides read TGTGCCAGCAGTGAAAGAGGGACAGGCTACCAAGAGACCCAGTACTTC.

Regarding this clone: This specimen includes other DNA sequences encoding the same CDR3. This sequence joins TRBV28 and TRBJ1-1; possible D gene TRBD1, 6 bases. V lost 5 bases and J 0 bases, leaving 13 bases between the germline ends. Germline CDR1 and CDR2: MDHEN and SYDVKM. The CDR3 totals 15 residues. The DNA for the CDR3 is TGTGCCAGCAGTCCCCCCAGGGGCATGAACACTGAAGCTTTCTTT. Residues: CASSPPRGMNTEAFF.

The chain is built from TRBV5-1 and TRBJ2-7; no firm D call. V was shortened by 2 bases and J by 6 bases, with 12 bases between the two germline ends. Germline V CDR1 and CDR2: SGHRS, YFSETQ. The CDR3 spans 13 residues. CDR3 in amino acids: CASSFAGDSEQYF. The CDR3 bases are TGCGCCAGCAGCTTCGCTGGGGATTCCGAGCAGTACTTC.

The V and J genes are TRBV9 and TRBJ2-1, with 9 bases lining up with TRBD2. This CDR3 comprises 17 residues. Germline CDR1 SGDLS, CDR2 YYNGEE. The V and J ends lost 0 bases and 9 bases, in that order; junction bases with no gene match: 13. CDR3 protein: CASSVGIELAGAREQFF. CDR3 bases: TGTGCCAGCAGCGTAGGCATCGAGTTAGCGGGAGCTCGTGAGCAGTTCTTC.

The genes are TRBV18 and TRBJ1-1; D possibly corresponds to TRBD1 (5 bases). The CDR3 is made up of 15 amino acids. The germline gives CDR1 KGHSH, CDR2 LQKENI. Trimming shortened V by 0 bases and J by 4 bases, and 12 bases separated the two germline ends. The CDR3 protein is CASSPPGGYGTEAFF. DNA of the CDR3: TGTGCCAGCTCACCACCGGGGGGTTATGGCACTGAAGCTTTCTTT.

DNA of the CDR3: TGTGCCAGCAGCTTGACAGGGGTGGGCTACAATGAGCAGTTCTTC. As protein: CASSLTGVGYNEQFF. The gene calls are TRBV11-3 and TRBJ2-1; 8 nucleotides line up with TRBD1. V shed 3 bases and J 3 bases; nucleotides not matched to a gene: 4. The CDR3 is 15 residues long. CDR1 is SGHNT and CDR2 is YENEEA in the germline V gene.

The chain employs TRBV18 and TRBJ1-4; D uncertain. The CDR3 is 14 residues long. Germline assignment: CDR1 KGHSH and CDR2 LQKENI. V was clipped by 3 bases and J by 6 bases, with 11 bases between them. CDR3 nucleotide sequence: TGTGCCAGCTCACCTCAACATGGGGATGAAAAACTGTTTTTT. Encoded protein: CASSPQHGDEKLFF.

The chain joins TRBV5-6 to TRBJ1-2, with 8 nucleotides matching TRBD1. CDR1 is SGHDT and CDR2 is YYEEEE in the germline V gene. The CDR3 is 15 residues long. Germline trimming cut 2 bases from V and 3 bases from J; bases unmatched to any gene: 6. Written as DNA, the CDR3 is TGTGCCAGCAGCTTCGACAGGGGCGACGACTATGGCTACACCTTC. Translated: CASSFDRGDDYGYTF. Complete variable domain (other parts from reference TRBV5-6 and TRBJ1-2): DAGVTQSPTHLIKTRGQQVTLRCSPKSGHDTVSWYQQALGQGPQFIFQYYEEEERQRGNFPDRFSGHQFPNYSSELNVNALLLGDSALYLCASSFDRGDDYGYTFGSGTRLTVV.

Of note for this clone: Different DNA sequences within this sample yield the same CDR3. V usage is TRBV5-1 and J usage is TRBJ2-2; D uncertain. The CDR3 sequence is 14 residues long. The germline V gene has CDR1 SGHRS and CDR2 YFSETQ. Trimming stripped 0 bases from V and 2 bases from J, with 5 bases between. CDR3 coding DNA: TGCGCCAGCAGCTTGGCGTTTAACACCGGGGAGCTGTTTTTT. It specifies CASSLAFNTGELFF.

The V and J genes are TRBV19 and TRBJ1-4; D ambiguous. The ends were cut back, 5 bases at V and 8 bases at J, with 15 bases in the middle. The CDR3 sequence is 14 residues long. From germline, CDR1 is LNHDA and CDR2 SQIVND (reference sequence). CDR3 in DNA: TGTGCCAGTAGTCCGTCTTGGCAGCGCGAAAAACTGTTTTTT. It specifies CASSPSWQREKLFF.

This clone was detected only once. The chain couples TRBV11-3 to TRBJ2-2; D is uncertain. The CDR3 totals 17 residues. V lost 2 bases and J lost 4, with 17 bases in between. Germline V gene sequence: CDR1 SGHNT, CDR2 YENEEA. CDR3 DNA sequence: TGTGCCAGCAGCTTACCTGTGGAGATGAGAGGCACCGGGGAGCTGTTTTTT. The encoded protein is CASSLPVEMRGTGELFF.

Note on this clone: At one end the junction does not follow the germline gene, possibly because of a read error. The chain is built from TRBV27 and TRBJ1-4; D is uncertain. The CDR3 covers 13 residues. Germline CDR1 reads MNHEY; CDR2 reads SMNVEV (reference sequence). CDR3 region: CASSVSPGLKLFF. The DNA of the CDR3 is TGTGCCAGCAGTGTATCACCGGGCCTAAAACTGTTTTTT. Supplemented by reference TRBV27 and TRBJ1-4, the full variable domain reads EAQVTQNPRYLITVTGKKLTVTCSQNMNHEYMSWYRQDPGLGLRQIYYSMNVEVTDKGDVPEGYKVSRKEKRNFPLILESPSPNQTSLYFCASSVSPGLKLFFGSGTQLSVL.

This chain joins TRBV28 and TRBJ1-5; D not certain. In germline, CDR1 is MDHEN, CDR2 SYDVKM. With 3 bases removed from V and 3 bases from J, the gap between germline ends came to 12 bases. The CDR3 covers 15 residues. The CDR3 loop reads CASSFPQAPNQPQHF. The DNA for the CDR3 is TGTGCCAGCAGTTTCCCCCAGGCCCCCAATCAGCCCCAGCATTTT.

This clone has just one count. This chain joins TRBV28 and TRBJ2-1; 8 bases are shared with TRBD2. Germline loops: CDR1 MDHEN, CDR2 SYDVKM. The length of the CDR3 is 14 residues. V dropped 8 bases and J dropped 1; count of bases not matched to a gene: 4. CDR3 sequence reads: CASEPGGSYNEQFF. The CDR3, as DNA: TGTGCCAGCGAACCGGGGGGGTCCTACAATGAGCAGTTCTTC.

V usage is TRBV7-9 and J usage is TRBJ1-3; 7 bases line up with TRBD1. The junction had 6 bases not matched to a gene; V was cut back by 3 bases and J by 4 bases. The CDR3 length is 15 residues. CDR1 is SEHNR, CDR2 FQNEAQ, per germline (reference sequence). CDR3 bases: TGTGCCAGCAGCTTTTACCGGGACAGAGGAAACACCATATATTTT. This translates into CASSFYRDRGNTIYF.

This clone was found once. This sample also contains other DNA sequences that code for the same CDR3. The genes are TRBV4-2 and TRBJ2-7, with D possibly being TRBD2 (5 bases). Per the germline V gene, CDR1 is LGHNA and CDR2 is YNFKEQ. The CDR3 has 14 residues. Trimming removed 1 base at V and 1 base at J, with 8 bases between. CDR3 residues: CASSQGGDSYEQYF. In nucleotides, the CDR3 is TGTGCCAGCAGCCAAGGGGGAGATTCCTACGAGCAGTACTTC.

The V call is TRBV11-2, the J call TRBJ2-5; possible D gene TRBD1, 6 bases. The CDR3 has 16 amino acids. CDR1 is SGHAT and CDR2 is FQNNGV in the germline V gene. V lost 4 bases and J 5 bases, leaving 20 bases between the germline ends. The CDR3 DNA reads TGTGCCAGCAGCTCAAGTACAGGGTTGTGGAGGGAGACCCAGTACTTC. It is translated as CASSSSTGLWRETQYF.

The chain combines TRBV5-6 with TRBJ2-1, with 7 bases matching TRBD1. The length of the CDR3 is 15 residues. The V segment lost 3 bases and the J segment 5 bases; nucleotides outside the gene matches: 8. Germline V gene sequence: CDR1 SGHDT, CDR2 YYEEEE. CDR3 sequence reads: CASSSRGRADNEQFF. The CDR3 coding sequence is TGTGCCAGCAGCTCAAGGGGGCGGGCCGACAATGAGCAGTTCTTC.

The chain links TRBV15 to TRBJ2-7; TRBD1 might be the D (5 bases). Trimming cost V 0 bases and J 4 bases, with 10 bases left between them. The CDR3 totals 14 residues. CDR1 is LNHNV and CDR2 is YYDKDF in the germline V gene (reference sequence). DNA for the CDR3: TGTGCCACCAGCAGAGAAGGGGCTGGATACGAGCAGTACTTC. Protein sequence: CATSREGAGYEQYF.

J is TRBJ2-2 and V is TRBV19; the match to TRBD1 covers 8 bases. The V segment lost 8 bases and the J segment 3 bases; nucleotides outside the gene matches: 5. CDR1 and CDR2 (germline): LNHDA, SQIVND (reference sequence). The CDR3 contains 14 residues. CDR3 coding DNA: TGTGCCAGTGCCAGGGGGCGGGACACCGGGGAGCTGTTTTTT. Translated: CASARGRDTGELFF.

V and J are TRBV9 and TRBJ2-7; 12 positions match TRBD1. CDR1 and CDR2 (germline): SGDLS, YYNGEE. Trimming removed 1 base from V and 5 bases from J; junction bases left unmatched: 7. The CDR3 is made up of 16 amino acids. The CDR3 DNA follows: TGTGCCAGCAGCGTAACCGGGACAGGGGGCCCCCACGAGCAGTACTTC. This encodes CASSVTGTGGPHEQYF.

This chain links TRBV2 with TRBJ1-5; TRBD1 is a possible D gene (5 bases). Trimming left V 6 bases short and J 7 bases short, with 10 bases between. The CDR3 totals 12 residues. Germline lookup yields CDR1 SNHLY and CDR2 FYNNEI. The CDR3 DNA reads TGTGCCAGCAGCAGGGTGAGCCAGCCCCAGCATTTT. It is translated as CASSRVSQPQHF.

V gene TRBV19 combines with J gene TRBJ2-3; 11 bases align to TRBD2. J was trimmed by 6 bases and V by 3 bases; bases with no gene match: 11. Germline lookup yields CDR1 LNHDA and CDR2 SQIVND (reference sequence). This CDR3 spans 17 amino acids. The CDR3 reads CASSIGSGRADTDTQYF. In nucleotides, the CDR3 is TGTGCCAGTAGTATTGGTAGCGGGAGGGCCGATACGGATACGCAGTATTTT.

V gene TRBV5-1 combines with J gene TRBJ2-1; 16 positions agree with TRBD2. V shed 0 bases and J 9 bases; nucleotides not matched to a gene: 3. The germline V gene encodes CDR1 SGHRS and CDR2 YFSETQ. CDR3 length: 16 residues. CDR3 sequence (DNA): TGCGCCAGCAGCTTGGCCGGGACTAGCGGGAGGGTTGAGCAGTTCTTC. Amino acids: CASSLAGTSGRVEQFF.